The text below deals with one TCR beta chain. The antigen it binds to is not known. No much larger clone is present one base from it, and per-base qualities are unavailable. The entry originates in a study of T cell responses to AZD1222 COVID-19 vaccine (dated by TCRdb to the early 2020s). Study-level background: A total of approximately 230 trial participants underwent TCR sequencing, of whom 207 received two doses of AZD1222 and some 26 received two doses of the MenACWY control vaccine. Trial participants were enrolled by age into subgroups of 18-55, 56-69 and 70-plus years, and roughly 150, 30 and 60 TCR-sequenced participants, respectively, were included in these subgroups.

The CDR3 regions of human TCRbeta chains were subjected to immunosequencing. As for how the authors treated the data: TCRs in the repertoires were compared against a reference library of SARS-CoV-2-specific TCRs that had been generated with the MIRA antigen-specificity platform. Breadth was defined as the fraction of unique TCRs that were SARS-CoV-2-associated, and depth was defined as the fraction of total T cells that were SARS-CoV-2-associated. Using the MIRA data, each spike-specific TCR was mapped to the spike region that the TCR reacts to and placed in a CD4 or CD8 class. Log10-transformed breadth and depth values were compared by one-way ANOVA with Sidak's multiple comparisons tests. The clones in this table, taken by TCRdb from immuneACCESS, are in-frame only. Not every clone is retained; where verified, under half of the shortfall comes from an unresolved V gene, and the cause of the rest is unknown. V, J and clone size derive from that table, while D and trimming were established from the DNA sequence. Recorded for this sample are some 250,000 clones; almost 95% of them occurred a single time. 0.55% of the sample is in the top ten clones.

Per the publication, the time point label means: about 28 days (+/-7) after the second vaccine dose. AZD1222 recipients whose second dose came at about 4 weeks and those whose second dose came at about 12 weeks were combined into one group, since spike-specific TCR depth and breadth did not differ between the two schedules. Vaccinee samples came from UK trials COV001 and COV002, including a single-blind randomized controlled phase 2/3 trial of AZD1222 (ChAdOx1 nCoV-19) in healthy adults. For TCRbeta chain sequencing, PBMC samples from trial participants were taken at day 0 and at day 28 after the second dose. On the study overall, not on this receptor specifically: A significant rise in spike-specific TCR breadth and depth was observed after two AZD1222 doses relative to day 0 and relative to MenACWY recipients. Because no samples from the day 14 peak response were available, repertoires could be characterized only after the peak T cell response. The 56-69-year group was small, and its depth increase did not reach significance, likely because of low power. Only six or seven AZD1222 recipients were SARS-CoV-2 seropositive at baseline, limiting conclusions about previously exposed vaccinees. Nearly half of unique spike-specific TCRs reportedly recognized epitopes outside regions mutated in the B.1.351 and B.1.1.7 variants. CD4 TCRs associated with the vaccine covered the entire spike protein, and the dominant responses were in regions 160-218 and 743-854. Most participants were white British and females outnumbered males, and the authors suggested that clonal diversity may have been underestimated.

Material: peripheral blood, obtained 28 days after the second AZD1222 dose. This receptor was taken from an adult who received the AZD1222 COVID-19 vaccine.

The base sequence is TGTGCCAGCAGGCGGGCCCAGGGACATACCTACGAGCAGTACTTC. Its product reads: CASRRAQGHTYEQYF. The sequence links TRBV6-5 to TRBJ2-7; the D gene is possibly TRBD1, with 6 bases matching. The junction shows trimming of 6 bases on V and 2 bases on J, plus 17 bases between the germline ends. From cysteine to phenylalanine, the CDR3 is 15 amino acids long. Of all the DNA, just the CDR3 is kept, 45 bases in frame from base 1. The germline V gene encodes CDR1 MNHEY and CDR2 SVGAGI.